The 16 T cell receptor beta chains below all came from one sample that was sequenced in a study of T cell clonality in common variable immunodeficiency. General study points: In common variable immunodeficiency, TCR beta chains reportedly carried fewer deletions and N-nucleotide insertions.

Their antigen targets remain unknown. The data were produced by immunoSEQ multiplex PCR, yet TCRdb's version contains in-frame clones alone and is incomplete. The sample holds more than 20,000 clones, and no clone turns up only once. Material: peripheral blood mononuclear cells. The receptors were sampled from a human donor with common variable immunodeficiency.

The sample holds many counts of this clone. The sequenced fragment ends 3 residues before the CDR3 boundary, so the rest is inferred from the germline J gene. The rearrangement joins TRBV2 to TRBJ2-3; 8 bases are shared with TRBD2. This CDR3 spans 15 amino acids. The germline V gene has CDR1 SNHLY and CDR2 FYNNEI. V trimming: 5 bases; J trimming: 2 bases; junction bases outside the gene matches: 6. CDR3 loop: CASSRGGGITDTQYF. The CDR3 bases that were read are TGTGCCAGCAGTCGGGGCGGGGGGATCACAGATACG.

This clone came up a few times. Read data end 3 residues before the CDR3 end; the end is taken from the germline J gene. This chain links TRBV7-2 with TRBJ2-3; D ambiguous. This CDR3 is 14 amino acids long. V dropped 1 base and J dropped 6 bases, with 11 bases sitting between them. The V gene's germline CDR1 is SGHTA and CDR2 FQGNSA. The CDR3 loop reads CASSLDPQWDTQYF. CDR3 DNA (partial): TGTGCCAGCAGCTTAGACCCCCAGTGGGATACG.

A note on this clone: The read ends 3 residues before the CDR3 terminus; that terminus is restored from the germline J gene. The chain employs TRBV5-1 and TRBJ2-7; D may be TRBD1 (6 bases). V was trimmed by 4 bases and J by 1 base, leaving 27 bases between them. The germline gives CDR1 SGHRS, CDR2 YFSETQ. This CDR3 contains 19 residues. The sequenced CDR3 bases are TGCGCCAGCAGCCCAGGCCCCCGCACAGGGTGGATAGCGTCCTACGAG. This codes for CASSPGPRTGWIASYE. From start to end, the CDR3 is CASSPGPRTGWIASYEQYF.

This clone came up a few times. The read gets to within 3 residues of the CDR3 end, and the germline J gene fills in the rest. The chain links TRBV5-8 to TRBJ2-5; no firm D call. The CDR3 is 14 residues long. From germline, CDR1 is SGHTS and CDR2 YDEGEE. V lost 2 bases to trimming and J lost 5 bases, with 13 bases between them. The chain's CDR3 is CASSLEPNAETQYF. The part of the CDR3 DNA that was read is TGTGCCAGCAGCTTAGAACCCAATGCGGAGACC.

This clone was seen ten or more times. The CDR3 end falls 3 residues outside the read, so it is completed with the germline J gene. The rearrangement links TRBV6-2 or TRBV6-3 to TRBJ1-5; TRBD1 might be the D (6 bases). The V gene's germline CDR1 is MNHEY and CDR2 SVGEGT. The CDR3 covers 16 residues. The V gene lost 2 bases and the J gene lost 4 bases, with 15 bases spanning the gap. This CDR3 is CASSYRATGDNQPQHF. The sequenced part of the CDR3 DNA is TGTGCCAGCAGTTACCGCGCGACAGGTGATAATCAGCCC.

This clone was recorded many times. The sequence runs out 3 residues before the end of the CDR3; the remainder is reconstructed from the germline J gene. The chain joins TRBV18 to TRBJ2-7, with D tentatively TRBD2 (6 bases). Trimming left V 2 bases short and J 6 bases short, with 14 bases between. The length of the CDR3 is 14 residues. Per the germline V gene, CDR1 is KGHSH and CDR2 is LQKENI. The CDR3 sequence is CASSPYSEGREQYF. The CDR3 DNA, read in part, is TGTGCCAGCTCACCATATTCGGAGGGCCGCGAG.

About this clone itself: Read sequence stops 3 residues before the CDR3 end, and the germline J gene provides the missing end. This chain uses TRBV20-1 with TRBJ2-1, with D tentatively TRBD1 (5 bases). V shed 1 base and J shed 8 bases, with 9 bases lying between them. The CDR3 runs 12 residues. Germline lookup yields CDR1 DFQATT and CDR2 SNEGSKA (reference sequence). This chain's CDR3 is CSARGGQHEQFF. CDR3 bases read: TGCAGTGCTAGAGGTGGACAACATGAG.

CDR3 bases read: TGCGCCAGCAGCTTGGATCCGTTCTTCGGGAATGAG. Translation: CASSLDPFFGNE. Given in full, the CDR3 is CASSLDPFFGNEQFF. This chain links TRBV5-1 with TRBJ2-1; D is unclear. The read falls 3 residues short of the CDR3 end, and the missing part is taken from the germline J gene. The V end was cut by 0 bases, the J end by 7 bases, with 14 bases between. The CDR3 runs to 15 residues. Germline V gives CDR1 SGHRS, CDR2 YFSETQ.

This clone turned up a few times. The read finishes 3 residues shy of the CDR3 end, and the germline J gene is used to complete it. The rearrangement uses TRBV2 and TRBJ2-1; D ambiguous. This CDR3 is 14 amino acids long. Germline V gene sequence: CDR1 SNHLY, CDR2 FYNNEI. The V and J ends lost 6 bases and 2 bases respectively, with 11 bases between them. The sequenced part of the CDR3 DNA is TGTGCCAGCAGCCAACAGAGAACCTACAATGAG. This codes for CASSQQRTYNE. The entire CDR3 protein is CASSQQRTYNEQFF.

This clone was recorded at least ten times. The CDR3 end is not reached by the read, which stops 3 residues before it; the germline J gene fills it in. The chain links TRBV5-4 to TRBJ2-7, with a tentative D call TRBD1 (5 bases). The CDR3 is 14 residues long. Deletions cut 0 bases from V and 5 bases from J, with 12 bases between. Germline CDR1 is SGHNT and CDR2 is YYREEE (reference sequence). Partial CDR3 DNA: TGTGCCAGCAGCTTGGACATCAGGGTCGACGAG. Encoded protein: CASSLDIRVDE. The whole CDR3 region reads CASSLDIRVDEQYF.

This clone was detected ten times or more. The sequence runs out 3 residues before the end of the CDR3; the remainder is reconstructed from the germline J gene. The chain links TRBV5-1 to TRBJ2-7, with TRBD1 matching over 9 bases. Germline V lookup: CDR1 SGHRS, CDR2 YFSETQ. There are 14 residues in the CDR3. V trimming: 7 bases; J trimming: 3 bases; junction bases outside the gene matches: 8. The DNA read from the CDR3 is TGCGCCAGCGCGGGGACAGGGTCGGGCTACGAG. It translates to CASAGTGSGYE. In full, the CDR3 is CASAGTGSGYEQYF.

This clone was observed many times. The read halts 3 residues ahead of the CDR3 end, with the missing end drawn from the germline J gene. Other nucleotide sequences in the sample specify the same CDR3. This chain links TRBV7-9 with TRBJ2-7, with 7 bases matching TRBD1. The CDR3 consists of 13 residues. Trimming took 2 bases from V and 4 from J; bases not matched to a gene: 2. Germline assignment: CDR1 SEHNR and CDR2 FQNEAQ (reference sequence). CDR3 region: CASSLKGAYEQYF. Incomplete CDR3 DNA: TGTGCCAGCAGCTTAAAGGGGGCATACGAG.

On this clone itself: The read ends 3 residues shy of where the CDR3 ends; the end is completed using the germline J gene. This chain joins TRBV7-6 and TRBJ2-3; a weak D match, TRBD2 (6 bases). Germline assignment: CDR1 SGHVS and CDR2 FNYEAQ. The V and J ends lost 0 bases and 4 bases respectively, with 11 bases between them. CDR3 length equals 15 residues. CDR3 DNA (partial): TGTGCCAGCAGCTTAGCAGGAGGGTCCCCAGATACG. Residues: CASSLAGGSPDT. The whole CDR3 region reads CASSLAGGSPDTQYF.

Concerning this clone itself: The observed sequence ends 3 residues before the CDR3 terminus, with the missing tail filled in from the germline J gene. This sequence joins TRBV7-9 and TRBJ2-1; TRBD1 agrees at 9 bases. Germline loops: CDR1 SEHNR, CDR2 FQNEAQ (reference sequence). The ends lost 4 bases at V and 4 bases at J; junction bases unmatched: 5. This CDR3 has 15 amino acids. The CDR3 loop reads CASSSRTGDYNEQFF. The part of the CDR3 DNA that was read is TGTGCCAGCAGCTCGCGGACAGGGGATTACAATGAG. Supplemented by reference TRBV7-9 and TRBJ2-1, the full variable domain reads DTGVSQNPRHKITKRGQNVTFRCDPISEHNRLYWYRQTLGQGPEFLTYFQNEAQLEKSRLLSDRFSAERPKGSFSTLEIQRTEQGDSAMYLCASSSRTGDYNEQFFGPGTRLTVL.

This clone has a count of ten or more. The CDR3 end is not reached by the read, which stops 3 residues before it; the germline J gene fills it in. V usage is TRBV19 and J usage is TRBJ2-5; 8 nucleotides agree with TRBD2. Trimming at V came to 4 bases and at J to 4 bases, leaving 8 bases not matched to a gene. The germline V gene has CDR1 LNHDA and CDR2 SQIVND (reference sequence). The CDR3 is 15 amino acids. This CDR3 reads CASSTPAGVRETQYF. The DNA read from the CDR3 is TGTGCCAGTAGTACCCCAGCGGGAGTGAGAGAGACC.

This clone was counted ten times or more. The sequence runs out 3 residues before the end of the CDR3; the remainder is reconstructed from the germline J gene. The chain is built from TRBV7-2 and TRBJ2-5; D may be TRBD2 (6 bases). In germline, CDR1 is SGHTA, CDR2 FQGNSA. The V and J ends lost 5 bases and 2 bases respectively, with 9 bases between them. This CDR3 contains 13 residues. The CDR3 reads CASSGGLQETQYF. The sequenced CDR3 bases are TGTGCCAGCAGCGGGGGGTTACAAGAGACC.